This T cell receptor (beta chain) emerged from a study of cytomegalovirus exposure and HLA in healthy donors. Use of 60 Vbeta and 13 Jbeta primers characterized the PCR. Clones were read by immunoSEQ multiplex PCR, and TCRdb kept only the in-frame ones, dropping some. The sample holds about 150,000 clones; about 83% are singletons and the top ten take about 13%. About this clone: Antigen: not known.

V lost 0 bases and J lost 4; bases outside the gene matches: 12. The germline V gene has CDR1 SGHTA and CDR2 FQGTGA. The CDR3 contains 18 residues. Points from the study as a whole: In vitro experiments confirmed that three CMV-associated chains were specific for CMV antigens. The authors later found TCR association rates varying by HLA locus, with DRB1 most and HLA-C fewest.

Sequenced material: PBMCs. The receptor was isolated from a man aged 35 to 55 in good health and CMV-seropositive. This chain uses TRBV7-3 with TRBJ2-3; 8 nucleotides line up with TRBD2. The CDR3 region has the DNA TGTGCCAGCAGCTTAACGGAAAATACCGGGAGGGCTTCAGATACGCAGTATTTT. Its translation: CASSLTENTGRASDTQYF.